The following is a TCR beta chain sequence with its context. The source of the sample is a study of blood T cell repertoires in COVID-19. At the level of the study: Italy, Spain and the United States were the sources of the convalescent and acute COVID-19 samples. Sample material is recorded as cDNA or gDNA derived from T cells, B-cell-depleted T cells, or PBMCs.

Germline CDR1 reads SGHNT; CDR2 reads YYREEE (reference sequence). The CDR3 has 15 residues. The V gene end was trimmed by 4 bases and the J gene end by 4 bases; junction bases not matched to a gene: 6. As processed by the authors: Amplified reference gene primers provided the basis for estimating nucleated cell counts. Sequenced by immunoSEQ multiplex PCR; TCRdb stores in-frame clones only, minus some. The V and J calls and clone size are taken from that table; D and trimming were inferred from the DNA. The table includes under 65,000 clones, roughly nine tenths detected once. This sequence was found in a human donor in a cohort sampled during active COVID-19. Sequencing was carried out using peripheral blood. J is TRBJ1-5 and V is TRBV5-4; 9 bases are a match to TRBD1. CDR3 in DNA: TGTGCCAGCAGCCCGGGACAGGGAAAGAATCAGCCCCAGCATTTT. This translates into CASSPGQGKNQPQHF.